This T cell receptor beta chain was documented in a study of blood T cell repertoires in COVID-19. Study at large: Collection of acute and convalescent COVID-19 samples took place in the United States, Italy and Spain.

In its sample, this clone was seen many times. Original data processing: Amplifying reference gene primers gave estimates of nucleated cell counts. The method was immunoSEQ multiplex PCR; TCRdb's version includes in-frame clones alone and lacks a portion of them. The V and J calls and the clone size are those of that table, but D and trimming were determined from the DNA. The table lists roughly 500,000 clones, roughly 89% of them singletons. The V end lost 5 bases, the J end lost 0 bases, and 17 bases lay between the germline ends. In germline, CDR1 is SNHLY, CDR2 FYNNEI. CDR3 length: 16 residues. This TCR was recovered from a man younger than 30 with COVID-19, enrolled during active disease. Sequencing was performed on peripheral blood. The chain joins TRBV2 to TRBJ2-7; tentative D call: TRBD2 (6 bases). The CDR3 here is CASSSTGGLGSYEQYF. The CDR3 DNA is TGTGCCAGCAGTTCTACTGGAGGGTTGGGCTCCTACGAGCAGTACTTC.